Here is one T cell receptor beta chain with its context. The antigen is not known. Produced via immunoSEQ multiplex PCR; TCRdb's table is partial and in-frame only. The table shows 100,000 to 130,000 clones, with roughly nine tenths occurring only once. Germline loops: CDR1 LGHDT, CDR2 YNNKEL (reference sequence). This CDR3 has 17 residues. V was pared by 4 bases and J by 4 bases, with 7 bases of the junction left unmatched. This record belongs to a study of T cell responses to AZD1222 COVID-19 vaccine. Study observations and caveats: The sample set comprised mostly white British donors with more females, and clonal diversity was possibly underestimated.

This chain connects TRBV3-1 (or the pseudogene TRBV3-2) to TRBJ2-3, with 14 bases aligning to TRBD2. Here the sequenced sample was peripheral blood, taken on day 0 of AZD1222 vaccination. This receptor was taken from an adult in good health. The CDR3 DNA follows: TGTGCCAGCAGCCCGACTAGCGGGGGGGCCGCTGCAGATACGCAGTATTTT. Its protein is CASSPTSGGAAADTQYF.